A selection of T cell receptor beta chains follows, all from one sample in a study of blood T cell repertoires in COVID-19. Using immunoSEQ multiplex PCR, the repertoire was profiled, and TCRdb retains in-frame clones only, with some absent. The table lists roughly 350,000 clones, roughly 89% of them singletons. The source material was peripheral blood. The source is a woman aged 18-30 years who had recovered from COVID-19. Both conserved end residues are part of each CDR3. D genes are given only for firm matches. The listing skips clone size in some rows; elsewhere it reads once, few, many or a size class.

d_gene,j_gene,abundance,v_gene,CDR3aa,CDR3nt
NA,TRBJ2-3,NA,TRBV12-2,CASRSGRRTGHSTSTDTQYF,TGTGCAAGTCGCTCTGGCCGGCGGACAGGTCATTCGACTAGCACAGATACGCAGTATTTT
TRBD1,TRBJ1-2,NA,TRBV11-3,CASSGQANYGYTF,TGTGCCAGCAGTGGACAGGCCAACTATGGCTACACCTTC
NA,TRBJ2-1,NA,TRBV6-6,CASSHRDNDNNEQFF,TGTGCCAGCAGTCACCGGGACAATGATAACAATGAGCAGTTCTTC
TRBD1,TRBJ1-2,NA,TRBV13,CASTSVGRGFGYTF,TGTGCCAGCACCTCTGTCGGCAGGGGGTTTGGCTACACCTTC
TRBD2,TRBJ2-3,NA,TRBV6-2/TRBV6-3,CASSYPGLATTDTQYF,TGTGCCAGCAGTTACCCGGGACTAGCGACCACAGATACGCAGTATTTT
NA,TRBJ1-4,NA,TRBV29-1,CSARRTDDEKLFF,TGCAGCGCTCGGCGCACAGACGACGAAAAACTGTTTTTT
TRBD1,TRBJ1-5,NA,TRBV19,CACNRGTGDLNQPQHF,TGTGCCTGTAATCGCGGGACAGGGGACCTCAATCAGCCCCAGCATTTT
NA,TRBJ2-5,NA,TRBV18,CASSPYGQSPPQYF,TGTGCCAGCTCACCTTATGGGCAGTCACCACCGCAGTACTTC
NA,TRBJ2-1,NA,TRBV4-3,CASSQETLYSSYNEQFF,TGCGCCAGCAGCCAAGAGACCCTATACAGCTCCTACAATGAGCAGTTCTTC
TRBD2,TRBJ2-2,NA,TRBV30,CAWSFRTSGSNTGELFF,TGTGCCTGGAGCTTTAGGACTAGCGGTTCGAACACCGGGGAGCTGTTTTTT
NA,TRBJ1-5,NA,TRBV5-1,CASSLGGRDNQPQHF,TGCGCCAGCAGCTTGGGGGGCAGGGACAATCAGCCCCAGCATTTT
NA,TRBJ1-2,NA,TRBV19,CASTSRDAGHTF,TGTGCCAGTACCTCTCGGGACGCGGGGCACACCTTC
TRBD2,TRBJ2-5,NA,TRBV4-3,CASSPSGRGETQYF,TGCGCCAGCAGCCCTAGCGGGAGAGGAGAGACCCAGTACTTC
TRBD1,TRBJ1-3,NA,TRBV3-1/TRBV3-2,CASSPIGTGAPSNPGNTIYF,TGTGCCAGCAGCCCGATCGGGACAGGGGCCCCATCGAATCCTGGAAACACCATATATTTT
NA,TRBJ1-1,NA,TRBV30,CASNTQGSTEAFF,TGTGCCTCTAATACCCAGGGGAGCACTGAAGCTTTCTTT
NA,TRBJ1-5,NA,TRBV7-8,CASSRGRTWGELNNQPQHF,TGTGCCAGCAGCCGCGGGCGAACCTGGGGGGAGCTAAACAATCAGCCCCAGCATTTT
TRBD1,TRBJ2-6,NA,TRBV13,CASSPGGRDRVSGANVLTF,TGTGCCAGCAGCCCCGGAGGAAGGGACAGGGTCTCTGGGGCCAACGTCCTGACTTTC
NA,TRBJ1-1,NA,TRBV10-2,CASSETPGHLNTEAFF,TGCGCCAGCAGTGAGACACCGGGACACCTGAACACTGAAGCTTTCTTT
NA,TRBJ1-2,NA,TRBV30,CAWKLRVGLGYTF,TGTGCCTGGAAATTGCGGGTAGGGTTGGGCTACACCTTC
NA,TRBJ1-1,NA,TRBV11-3,CASSPRADLTEAFF,TGTGCCAGCAGCCCGAGGGCGGATCTCACTGAAGCTTTCTTT
NA,TRBJ1-2,NA,TRBV2,CASSERSYGYTF,TGTGCCAGCAGTGAAAGGAGCTATGGCTACACCTTC
TRBD2,TRBJ2-1,once,TRBV7-2,CASSAGLAGDNEQFF,TGTGCCAGCAGCGCGGGACTAGCGGGTGACAATGAGCAGTTCTTC
TRBD1,TRBJ2-2,NA,TRBV7-9,CASSQQTGRGGELFF,TGTGCCAGCAGCCAACAGACAGGGCGTGGCGGGGAGCTGTTTTTT
NA,TRBJ1-3,NA,TRBV3-1/TRBV3-2,CASSQGEGLSGNTIYF,TGTGCCAGCAGCCAAGGGGAGGGGCTCTCTGGAAACACCATATATTTT
TRBD2,TRBJ2-3,NA,TRBV30,CAWAVSGSSTDTQYF,TGTGCCTGGGCCGTTAGCGGGAGTAGCACAGATACGCAGTATTTT
NA,TRBJ2-5,NA,TRBV9,CASSAQTSSRGVQETQYF,TGTGCCAGCAGCGCCCAGACCTCTAGCCGCGGAGTCCAAGAGACCCAGTACTTC
NA,TRBJ2-1,NA,TRBV29-1,CSVERQDWYNEQFF,TGCAGCGTTGAACGGCAGGACTGGTACAATGAGCAGTTCTTC
NA,TRBJ1-1,NA,TRBV7-9,CATVFTEAFF,TGTGCCACCGTGTTCACTGAAGCTTTCTTT
NA,TRBJ2-3,NA,TRBV29-1,CSVEDSGADTQYF,TGCAGCGTTGAGGACTCTGGGGCAGATACGCAGTATTTT
NA,TRBJ2-5,NA,TRBV7-2,CASSLSLQETQYF,TGTGCCAGCAGCTTATCACTACAAGAGACCCAGTACTTC
TRBD1,TRBJ1-5,NA,TRBV24-1,CATNDRANQPQHF,TGTGCCACTAATGACAGGGCCAATCAGCCCCAGCATTTT
TRBD2,TRBJ2-3,NA,TRBV5-1,CASSLRPSGSLRGSTDTQYF,TGCGCCAGCAGCTTGCGGCCTAGCGGGAGTCTCAGGGGGAGCACAGATACGCAGTATTTT
TRBD1,TRBJ2-1,NA,TRBV4-2,CASQLETGAGEQFF,TGTGCCAGCCAGTTGGAGACAGGGGCAGGTGAGCAGTTCTTC
TRBD1,TRBJ2-1,NA,TRBV5-1,CASSFPRTGGNEQFF,TGCGCCAGCAGCTTCCCCCGGACAGGGGGCAATGAGCAGTTCTTC
NA,TRBJ2-3,NA,TRBV5-8,CASSHISGPSTDTQYF,TGTGCCAGCAGCCACATAAGCGGACCTAGCACAGATACGCAGTATTTT
NA,TRBJ2-3,NA,TRBV10-3,CAISDRLGVGDTQYF,TGTGCCATCAGTGATAGACTCGGGGTAGGAGATACGCAGTATTTT
NA,TRBJ1-1,NA,TRBV6-4,CASSLGAATEAFF,TGTGCCAGCAGCCTGGGAGCGGCCACTGAAGCTTTCTTT
NA,TRBJ1-3,NA,TRBV29-1,CSVRTEVSGNTIYF,TGCAGCGTTAGGACGGAGGTCTCTGGAAACACCATATATTTT
NA,TRBJ2-1,NA,TRBV7-9,CASSDTRAEQFF,TGTGCCAGCAGCGATACTAGAGCTGAGCAGTTCTTC
NA,TRBJ1-1,NA,TRBV6-5,CASSPQGVNTEAFF,TGTGCCAGCAGTCCACAGGGAGTGAACACTGAAGCTTTCTTT
TRBD2,TRBJ2-2,NA,TRBV7-2,CASSSSLAGGITGELFF,TGTGCCAGCAGCTCCTCACTAGCGGGAGGTATCACCGGGGAGCTGTTTTTT
NA,TRBJ1-2,NA,TRBV3-1/TRBV3-2,CASSPRTEGDGYTF,TGTGCCAGCAGCCCCAGGACAGAAGGAGATGGCTACACCTTC
TRBD2,TRBJ2-3,once,TRBV14,CASSQSGGSTDTQYF,TGTGCCAGCAGCCAAAGCGGGGGGAGCACAGATACGCAGTATTTT
NA,TRBJ1-1,NA,TRBV6-2/TRBV6-3,CASSYGLGGAFF,TGTGCCAGCAGTTACGGATTGGGGGGAGCTTTCTTT
NA,TRBJ2-2,NA,TRBV27,CASTKPTPRGGTGELFF,TGTGCCAGCACCAAACCCACCCCTAGGGGCGGCACCGGGGAGCTGTTTTTT
NA,TRBJ1-6,few,TRBV7-9,CASSFSGAGRNSPLHF,TGTGCCAGCAGCTTTTCGGGAGCAGGGAGAAATTCACCCCTCCACTTT
NA,TRBJ1-1,once,TRBV27,CASSLRVINTEAFF,TGTGCCAGCAGTTTGCGAGTCATCAACACTGAAGCTTTCTTT
NA,TRBJ1-2,NA,TRBV3-1/TRBV3-2,CASSQELGSYGYTF,TGTGCCAGCAGCCAAGAATTGGGGAGCTATGGCTACACCTTC
NA,TRBJ2-2,NA,TRBV12-3/TRBV12-4,CASSAAGGELFF,TGTGCCAGCAGCGCTGCGGGGGGGGAGCTGTTTTTT